Listed here are 4 T cell receptor beta chains from one sample, sequenced in a study of radiation and T cells in renal cell carcinoma. Regarding time point: baseline pretreatment blood. Stated treatment: 15 Gy SBRT to primary tumor, nephrectomy 4 weeks later. Some clones are missing from TCRdb's copy, which holds only in-frame ones; the method was immunoSEQ multiplex PCR. Of tens of thousands of clones in the sample, approximately 80% were seen once. The sequences come from blood, collected from a patient whose treatment included radiotherapy and nephrectomy. These receptors were collected from a man in his fifties or sixties with renal cell carcinoma.

This chain joins TRBV30 and TRBJ2-1, with 7 bases fitting TRBD1. The CDR3 extends over 14 amino acids. The trim removed 2 bases at V and 4 bases at J, leaving 5 bases unmatched. Looked up from germline, CDR1 is GTSNPN and CDR2 is SVGIG (reference sequence). In nucleotides, the CDR3 is TGTGCCTGGAGTTTTGGACAGGTATACAATGAGCAGTTCTTC. Amino acid sequence: CAWSFGQVYNEQFF.

The count of this clone is one. The chain couples TRBV4-1 to TRBJ1-5; 7 nucleotides agree with TRBD1. With V trimmed by 0 bases and J by 1 base, 3 bases remained unmatched. Germline V lookup: CDR1 MGHRA, CDR2 YSYEKL. The CDR3 length is 16 residues. The CDR3 nucleotides are TGCGCCAGCAGCCAAGAGGGACAGACGAGCAATCAGCCCCAGCATTTT. Its translation is CASSQEGQTSNQPQHF.

The rearrangement uses TRBV7-3 and TRBJ1-1, with D perhaps TRBD1 (5 bases). From germline, CDR1 is SGHTA and CDR2 FQGTGA. The CDR3 loop spans 13 amino acids. The V gene lost 2 bases and the J gene lost 9 bases, with 13 bases spanning the gap. CDR3 region: CASSLEVGGKAFF. For the CDR3, the DNA is TGTGCCAGCAGCTTAGAGGTCGGGGGTAAAGCTTTCTTT.

The V and J genes are TRBV9 and TRBJ2-3; D call uncertain. V was pared by 0 bases and J by 0 bases, with 5 bases between. Per germline, CDR1 SGDLS and CDR2 YYNGEE. CDR3 length: 14 residues. CDR3 nucleotide sequence: TGTGCCAGCAGCGTAGCTGCTAGCACAGATACGCAGTATTTT. Translating it yields CASSVAASTDTQYF. Combining the CDR3 with reference TRBV9 and TRBJ2-3 gives the whole variable domain DSGVTQTPKHLITATGQRVTLRCSPRSGDLSVYWYQQSLDQGLQFLIQYYNGEERAKGNILERFSAQQFPDLHSELNLSSLELGDSALYFCASSVAASTDTQYFGPGTRLTVL.